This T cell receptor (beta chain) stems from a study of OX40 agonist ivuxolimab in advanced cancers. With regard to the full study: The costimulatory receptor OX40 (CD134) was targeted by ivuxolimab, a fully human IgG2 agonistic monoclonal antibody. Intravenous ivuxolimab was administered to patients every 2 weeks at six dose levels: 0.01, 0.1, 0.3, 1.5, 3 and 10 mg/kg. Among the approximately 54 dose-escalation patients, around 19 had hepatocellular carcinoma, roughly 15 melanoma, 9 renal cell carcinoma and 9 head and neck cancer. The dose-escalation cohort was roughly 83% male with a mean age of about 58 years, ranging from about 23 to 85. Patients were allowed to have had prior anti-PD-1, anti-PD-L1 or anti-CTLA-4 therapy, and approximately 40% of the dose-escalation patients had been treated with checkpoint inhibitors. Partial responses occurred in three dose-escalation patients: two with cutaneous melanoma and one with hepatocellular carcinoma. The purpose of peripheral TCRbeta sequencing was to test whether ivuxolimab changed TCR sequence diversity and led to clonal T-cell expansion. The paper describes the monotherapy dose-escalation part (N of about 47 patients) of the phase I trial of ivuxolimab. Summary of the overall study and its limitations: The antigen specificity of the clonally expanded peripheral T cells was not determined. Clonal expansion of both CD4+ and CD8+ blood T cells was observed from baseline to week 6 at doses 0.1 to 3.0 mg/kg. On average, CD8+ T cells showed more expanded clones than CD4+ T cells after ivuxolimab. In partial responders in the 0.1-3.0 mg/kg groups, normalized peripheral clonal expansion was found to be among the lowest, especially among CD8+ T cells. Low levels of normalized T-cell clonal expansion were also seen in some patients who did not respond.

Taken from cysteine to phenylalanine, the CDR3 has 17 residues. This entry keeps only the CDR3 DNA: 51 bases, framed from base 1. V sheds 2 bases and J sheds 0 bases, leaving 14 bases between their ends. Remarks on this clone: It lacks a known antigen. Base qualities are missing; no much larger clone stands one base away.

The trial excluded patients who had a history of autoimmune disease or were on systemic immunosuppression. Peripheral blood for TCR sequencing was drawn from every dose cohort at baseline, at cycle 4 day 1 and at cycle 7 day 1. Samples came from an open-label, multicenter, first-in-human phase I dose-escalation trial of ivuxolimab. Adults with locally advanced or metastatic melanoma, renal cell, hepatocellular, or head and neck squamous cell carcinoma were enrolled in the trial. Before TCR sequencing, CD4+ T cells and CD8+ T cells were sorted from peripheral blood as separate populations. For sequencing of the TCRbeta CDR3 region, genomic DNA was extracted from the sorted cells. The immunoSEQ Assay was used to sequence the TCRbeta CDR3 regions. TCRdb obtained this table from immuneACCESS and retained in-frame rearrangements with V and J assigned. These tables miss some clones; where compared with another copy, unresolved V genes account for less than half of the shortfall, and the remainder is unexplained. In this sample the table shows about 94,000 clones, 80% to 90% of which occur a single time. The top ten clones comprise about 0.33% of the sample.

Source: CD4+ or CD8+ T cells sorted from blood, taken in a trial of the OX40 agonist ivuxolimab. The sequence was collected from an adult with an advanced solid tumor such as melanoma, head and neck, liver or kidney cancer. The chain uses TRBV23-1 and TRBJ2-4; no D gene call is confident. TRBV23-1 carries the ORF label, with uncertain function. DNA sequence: TGCGCCAGCAGTCAAGCCGTCTGGATCCTAGCCAAAAACATTCAGTACTTC. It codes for CASSQAVWILAKNIQYF.